This entry features one T cell receptor beta chain sequence. The antigen remains undetermined. TCRdb redid the calling of the reads with MiXCR, one entry per CDR3 protein. The profile shows roughly 500,000 distinct CDR3 sequences, 30% to 40% of them singletons. This specimen belongs to a study of T cell repertoires in cytomegalovirus infection. Study context: Well-studied HLA-B-restricted epitopes and recently identified HLA-C-restricted epitopes of CMV were both used in the study. Public TCR beta signatures indicated both CMV infection and matching HLA type. Notes on the study in general: Ex vivo, HLA-C-restricted CMV-specific TCR beta clonotypes prevailed over the rest of the response.

V was cut by 5 bases and J by 9 bases, with 11 bases left in between. Germline CDR1 and CDR2: MNHNY and SVGAGI (reference sequence). The CDR3 extends over 12 amino acids. This material consisted of cultured PBMCs, taken from culture after CMV antigen stimulation. This rearrangement joins TRBV6-6 to TRBJ1-3, with no clear D. The TCR was taken from a human donor in good health (CMV status not recorded). Some clones in this sample may be carry-over from other donors' samples. The CDR3 bases are TGTGCCAGCAGTGAGGGTCGGGGCACCATATATTTT. As protein: CASSEGRGTIYF.